This T cell receptor (beta chain) originates from a study of cytomegalovirus exposure and HLA in healthy donors. Whole-study results and caveats: Certain sequence variants were highly shared and formed a cluster, and this cluster was likely a sequencing artifact.

Primers for the PCR totalled 60 Vbeta and 13 Jbeta. The method was immunoSEQ multiplex PCR; TCRdb's version includes in-frame clones alone and lacks a portion of them. The repertoire holds about 200,000 clones, with roughly 77% as singletons. CDR3 length: 15 amino acids. The V and J ends lost 4 bases and 9 bases, in that order; junction bases with no gene match: 11. Germline CDR1 is SGHTA and CDR2 is FQGTGA. In regard to this clone: Its antigen remains unknown.

J is TRBJ2-1 and V is TRBV7-3; 8 positions match TRBD1. This receptor was taken from a male donor in good health and CMV-seropositive. The sample consisted of PBMCs. CDR3 sequence reads: CASSSFQTGEAEQFF. DNA of the CDR3: TGTGCCAGCAGCTCGTTCCAGACAGGGGAGGCTGAGCAGTTCTTC.